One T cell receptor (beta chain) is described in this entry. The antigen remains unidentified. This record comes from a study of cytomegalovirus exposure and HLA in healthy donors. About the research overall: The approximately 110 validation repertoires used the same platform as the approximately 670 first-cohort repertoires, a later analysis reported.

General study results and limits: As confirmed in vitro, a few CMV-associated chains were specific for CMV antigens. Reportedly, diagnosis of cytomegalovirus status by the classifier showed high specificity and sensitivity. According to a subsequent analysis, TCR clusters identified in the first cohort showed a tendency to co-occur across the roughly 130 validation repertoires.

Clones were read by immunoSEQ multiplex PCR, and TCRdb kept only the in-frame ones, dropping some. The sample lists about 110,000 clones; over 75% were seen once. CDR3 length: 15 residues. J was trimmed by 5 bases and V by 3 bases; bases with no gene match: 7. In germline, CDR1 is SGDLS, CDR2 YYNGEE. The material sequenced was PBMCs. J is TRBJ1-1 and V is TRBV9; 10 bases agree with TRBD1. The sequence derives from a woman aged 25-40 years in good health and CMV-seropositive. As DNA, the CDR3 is TGTGCCAGCAGCGCTAGGGACAGGGGAAGAACTGAAGCTTTCTTT. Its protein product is CASSARDRGRTEAFF.